These T cell receptor beta chains were read from a single sample in a study of shared clonotypes between healthy human individuals. Using immunoSEQ multiplex PCR, the repertoire was profiled, and TCRdb retains in-frame clones only, with some absent. The sample shows 2 million or so clones, around 95% of them seen only once. The sample consisted of naive CD4+ T cells sorted from blood. These receptors all come from a man between 18 and 29 years old in good health. CDR3s include the opening cysteine and the closing phenylalanine or tryptophan. Each record gives: V gene, J gene, clone size, D gene, CDR3 DNA, CDR3 protein. The D gene is left open where the match is weak. For some rows the clone size is stated as once, few or many, or as a class when expanded; others skip it.

v_gene: TRBV2
j_gene: TRBJ2-5
abundance: -
d_gene: -
CDR3nt: TGTGCCAGCTCGCATGAGGGGGAGGTAGGGTTAGGACAAGAGACCCAGTACTTC
CDR3aa: CASSHEGEVGLGQETQYF

v_gene: TRBV28
j_gene: TRBJ1-5
abundance: once
d_gene: -
CDR3nt: TGTGCCAGCAGCCCCTTATGGCAGGGAGGGGAAAATCAGCCCCAGCATTTT
CDR3aa: CASSPLWQGGENQPQHF

v_gene: TRBV7-9
j_gene: TRBJ2-3
abundance: -
d_gene: -
CDR3nt: TGTGCCAGCAGCTTGGGGTTTGTGGTGGAGGAAGATACGCAGTATTTT
CDR3aa: CASSLGFVVEEDTQYF

v_gene: TRBV9
j_gene: TRBJ1-6
abundance: -
d_gene: -
CDR3nt: TGTGCCAGCAGCGTAGATGGCAGCTCACCCCTCCACTTT
CDR3aa: CASSVDGSSPLHF

v_gene: TRBV2
j_gene: TRBJ1-2
abundance: -
d_gene: TRBD1
CDR3nt: TGTGCCAGCAGTAGGGACAGCGACTATGGCTACACCTTC
CDR3aa: CASSRDSDYGYTF

v_gene: TRBV28
j_gene: TRBJ1-1
abundance: once
d_gene: -
CDR3nt: TGTGCCAGCAGTTTAGTGGACAGACTTAACACTGAAGCTTTCTTT
CDR3aa: CASSLVDRLNTEAFF

v_gene: TRBV19
j_gene: TRBJ1-5
abundance: -
d_gene: -
CDR3nt: TGTGCCAGTAGTATATTGGGAATTGGCTATCAGCCCCAGCATTTT
CDR3aa: CASSILGIGYQPQHF

v_gene: TRBV6-6
j_gene: TRBJ2-5
abundance: -
d_gene: -
CDR3nt: TGTGCCAGCAGTCGGAGGGGGACCCAGTACTTC
CDR3aa: CASSRRGTQYF

v_gene: TRBV9
j_gene: TRBJ2-1
abundance: -
d_gene: -
CDR3nt: TGTGCCAGCAGCCCCCAGGGGAGAACCACCTCAAGGGATGAGCAGTTCTTC
CDR3aa: CASSPQGRTTSRDEQFF

v_gene: TRBV2
j_gene: TRBJ1-3
abundance: -
d_gene: -
CDR3nt: TGTGCCAGCAGCACAGACAAACGCTCTGGAAACACCATATATTTT
CDR3aa: CASSTDKRSGNTIYF

v_gene: TRBV18
j_gene: TRBJ1-1
abundance: -
d_gene: -
CDR3nt: TGTGCCAGCTCACACGGGGCAAACACTGAAGCTTTCTTT
CDR3aa: CASSHGANTEAFF

v_gene: TRBV7-2
j_gene: TRBJ1-1
abundance: -
d_gene: -
CDR3nt: TGTGCCAGCAGCCCCTACAGGAAGACTGAAGCTTTCTTT
CDR3aa: CASSPYRKTEAFF

v_gene: TRBV9
j_gene: TRBJ1-6
abundance: -
d_gene: -
CDR3nt: TGTGCCAGCAGCACTCGACAGGCGGAACCCCTCCACTTT
CDR3aa: CASSTRQAEPLHF

v_gene: TRBV28
j_gene: TRBJ1-6
abundance: -
d_gene: TRBD1
CDR3nt: TGTGCCAGCAGTTCCCCAGCAGGGGGACTACGTTCACCCCTCCACTTT
CDR3aa: CASSSPAGGLRSPLHF

v_gene: TRBV6-5
j_gene: TRBJ1-5
abundance: -
d_gene: -
CDR3nt: TGTGCCAGCAGGGCCAGGGGCAATCAGCCCCAGCATTTT
CDR3aa: CASRARGNQPQHF

v_gene: TRBV6-1
j_gene: TRBJ2-7
abundance: -
d_gene: -
CDR3nt: TGTGCCAGCAGTGAGGTCGCCTTCGCCGAGCAGTACTTC
CDR3aa: CASSEVAFAEQYF

v_gene: TRBV7-7
j_gene: TRBJ2-5
abundance: -
d_gene: -
CDR3nt: TGTGCTAGCAGCCCTGGGACGGGCGGAAAGACCCAGTACTTC
CDR3aa: CASSPGTGGKTQYF

v_gene: TRBV9
j_gene: TRBJ1-6
abundance: -
d_gene: -
CDR3nt: TGTGCCAGCTCCCCCGGGCCGAGCTCCTATAATTCACCCCTCCACTTT
CDR3aa: CASSPGPSSYNSPLHF

v_gene: TRBV18
j_gene: TRBJ2-2
abundance: once
d_gene: -
CDR3nt: TGTGCCAGCTCACCACTTCATGAGGGCACCACCGGGGAGCTGTTTTTT
CDR3aa: CASSPLHEGTTGELFF

v_gene: TRBV14
j_gene: TRBJ2-5
abundance: -
d_gene: -
CDR3nt: TGTGCCAGCAGCCTTGGCCGGGGCGCCCAGTACTTC
CDR3aa: CASSLGRGAQYF